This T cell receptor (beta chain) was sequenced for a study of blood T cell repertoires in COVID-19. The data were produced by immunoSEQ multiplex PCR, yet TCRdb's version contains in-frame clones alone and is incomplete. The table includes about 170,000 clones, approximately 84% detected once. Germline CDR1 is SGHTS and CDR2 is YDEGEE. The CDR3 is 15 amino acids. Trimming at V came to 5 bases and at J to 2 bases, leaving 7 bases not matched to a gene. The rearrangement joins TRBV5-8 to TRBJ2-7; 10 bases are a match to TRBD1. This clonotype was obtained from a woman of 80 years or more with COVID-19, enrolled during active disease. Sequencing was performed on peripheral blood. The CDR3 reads CASRAPGTGAYEQYF. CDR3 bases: TGTGCCAGCAGGGCTCCCGGGACAGGGGCCTACGAGCAGTACTTC. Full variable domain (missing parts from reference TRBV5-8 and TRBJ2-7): EAGVTQSPTHLIKTRGQQATLRCSPISGHTSVYWYQQALGLGLQFLLWYDEGEERNRGNFPPRFSGRQFPNYSSELNVNALELEDSALYLCASRAPGTGAYEQYFGPGTRLTVT.